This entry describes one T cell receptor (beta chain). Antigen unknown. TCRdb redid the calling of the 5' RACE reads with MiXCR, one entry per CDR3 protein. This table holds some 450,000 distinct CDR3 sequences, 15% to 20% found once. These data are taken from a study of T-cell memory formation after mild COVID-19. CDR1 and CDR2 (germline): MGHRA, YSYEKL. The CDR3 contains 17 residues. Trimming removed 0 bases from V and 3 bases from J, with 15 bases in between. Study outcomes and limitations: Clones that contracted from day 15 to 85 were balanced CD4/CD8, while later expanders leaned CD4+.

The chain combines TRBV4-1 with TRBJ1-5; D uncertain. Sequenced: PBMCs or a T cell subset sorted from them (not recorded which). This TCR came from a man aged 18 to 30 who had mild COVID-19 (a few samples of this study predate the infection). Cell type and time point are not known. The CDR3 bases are TGCGCCAGCAGCCAAGATTATGGAAGGGTCCCCAATCAGCCCCAGCATTTT. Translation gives CASSQDYGRVPNQPQHF.